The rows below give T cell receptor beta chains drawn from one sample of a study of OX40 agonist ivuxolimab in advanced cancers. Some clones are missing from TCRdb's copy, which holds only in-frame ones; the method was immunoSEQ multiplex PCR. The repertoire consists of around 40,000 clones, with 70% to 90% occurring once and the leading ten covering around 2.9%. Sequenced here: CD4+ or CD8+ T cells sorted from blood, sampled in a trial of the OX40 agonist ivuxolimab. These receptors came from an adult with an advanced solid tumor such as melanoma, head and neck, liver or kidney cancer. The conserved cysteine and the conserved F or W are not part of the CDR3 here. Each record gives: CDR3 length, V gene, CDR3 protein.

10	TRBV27	ASRQRTDTQY
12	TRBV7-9	ASSLQGGNQPQH
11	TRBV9	ASSVGTDNEQF
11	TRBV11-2	ASSPGRNYGYT
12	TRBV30	AWSVKTAYNEQF
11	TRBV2	ASRQGPYNEQF
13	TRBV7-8	ASRRTGGTTGELF
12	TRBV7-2	ASRRGGGDEKLF
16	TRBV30	ASGGDRVSGSYNSPLH
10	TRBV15	ATSRGTGELF
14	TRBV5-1	ASSPPTGTGNYEQY
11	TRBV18	ASSRGLNEKLF
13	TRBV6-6	ASRTPGGRSDGYT
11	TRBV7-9	ASSLRTSYEQY
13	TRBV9	ASSQQLHRTDTQY
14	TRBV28	ASSFWDQGDTGELF
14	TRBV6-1	ASSEILGNSNQPQH
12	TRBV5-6	ASSLGQTTTPQY
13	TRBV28	ASRFDYRSNTEAF
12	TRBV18	ASSISPRQGGAF
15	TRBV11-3	ASSLRSWTGSTDTQY
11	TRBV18	ASSPPSDETQY
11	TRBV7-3	ASSREVSGELF
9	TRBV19	ASSTLREQF
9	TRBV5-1	ASSFEETQY
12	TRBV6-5	ASSLDAGRETQY
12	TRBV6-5	ASSDRVSSQPQH
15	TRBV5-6	ASSRGRSVPTNTEAF